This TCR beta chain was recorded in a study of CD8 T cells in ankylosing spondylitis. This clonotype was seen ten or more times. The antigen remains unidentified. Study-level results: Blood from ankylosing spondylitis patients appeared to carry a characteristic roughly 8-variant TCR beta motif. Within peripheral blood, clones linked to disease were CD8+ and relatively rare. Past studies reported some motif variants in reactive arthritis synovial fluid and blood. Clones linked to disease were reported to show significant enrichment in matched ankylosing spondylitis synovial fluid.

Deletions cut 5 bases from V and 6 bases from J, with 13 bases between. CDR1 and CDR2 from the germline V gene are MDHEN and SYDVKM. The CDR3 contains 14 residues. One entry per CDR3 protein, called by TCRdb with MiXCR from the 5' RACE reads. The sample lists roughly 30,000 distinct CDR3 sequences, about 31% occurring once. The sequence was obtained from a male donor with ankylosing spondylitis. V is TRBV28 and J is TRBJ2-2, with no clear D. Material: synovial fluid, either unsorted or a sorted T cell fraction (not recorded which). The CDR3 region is CASSPRSAAGELFF. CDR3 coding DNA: TGTGCCAGCAGTCCTCGTTCGGCAGCCGGGGAGCTGTTTTTT. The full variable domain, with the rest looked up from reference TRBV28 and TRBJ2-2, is DVKVTQSSRYLVKRTGEKVFLECVQDMDHENMFWYRQDPGLGLRLIYFSYDVKMKEKGDIPEGYSVSREKKERFSLILESASTNQTSMYLCASSPRSAAGELFFGEGSRLTVL.